This T cell receptor (beta chain) stems from a study of blood T cell dynamics during melanoma immunotherapy. Study-wide context: Patients with metastatic melanoma got pembrolizumab or nivolumab-ipilimumab as first-line care. Study outcomes and limitations: At W3, later disease-control patients showed bifurcated PBMC repertoire changes, unlike progressors.

The V gene end was trimmed by 7 bases and the J gene end by 4 bases; junction bases not matched to a gene: 4. CDR3 length: 13 residues. The germline V gene encodes CDR1 SGDLS and CDR2 YYNGEE. The time point here: pre-treatment baseline. Prior systemic cancer therapy, immunosuppressant use and other active malignancies excluded patients. Note on this clone: The antigen is not known.

Profiling relied on immunoSEQ multiplex PCR, and the TCRdb table lists in-frame clones only, not all of them. The repertoire holds 9,000 to 13,000 clones, with roughly four fifths as singletons. Sequenced here: blood, sampled from a patient treated with checkpoint blockade. The chain has TRBV9 and TRBJ1-1, with TRBD1 identical over 10 bases. The sequence was obtained from a human donor with melanoma. Here the CDR3 DNA reads TGTGCCAGCGCCAGACAGGGGGCCACTGAAGCTTTCTTT. Amino acids: CASARQGATEAFF.